This T cell receptor (beta chain) was documented in a study of blood T cell repertoires in COVID-19. Study details: There were acute and convalescent COVID-19 samples, and they came from the United States, Italy and Spain. Sources were T cells, B-cell-depleted T cells, or PBMCs; the material itself was cDNA or gDNA.

The CDR3 contains 13 residues. Germline values: CDR1 LGHDT, CDR2 YNNKEL (reference sequence). Trimming shortened V by 4 bases and J by 5 bases, and 11 bases separated the two germline ends. In the original processing: Using reference gene primer amplification, nucleated cell counts were estimated. The repertoire was sequenced with immunoSEQ multiplex PCR; TCRdb's copy has only in-frame clones and lacks some. V, J and clone size are taken as reported in that table, and D and trimming were inferred from the DNA itself. The data contain some 30,000 clones, 80% to 90% of them singletons. The material sequenced was peripheral blood. The receptor was derived from a human donor in a cohort sampled during active COVID-19. The chain has TRBV3-1 (or the pseudogene TRBV3-2) and TRBJ1-1; no clear D gene. The DNA of the CDR3 is TGTGCCAGCAGCCTGAACCCCGGGACTGAAGCTTTCTTT. Translation: CASSLNPGTEAFF.